These T cell receptor beta chains were read from a single sample in a study of blood T cell repertoires in COVID-19. The data were produced by immunoSEQ multiplex PCR, yet TCRdb's version contains in-frame clones alone and is incomplete. The sample yields 200,000 to 250,000 clones, 80% to 90% seen once. Sequenced input: peripheral blood. The receptors here all came from a man aged 25-40 years with active or convalescent COVID-19. Both conserved end residues are part of each CDR3. D genes are given only for firm matches. Only part of the rows carry a size: once, few, many, or a class if the clone is expanded.

NA	13	TRBJ2-3	TRBV13	many	CASAEWLPDTQYF
NA	12	TRBJ2-2	TRBV6-5	NA	CASTGGAGELFF
NA	12	TRBJ1-2	TRBV7-9	once	CASSFEPNGYTF
NA	14	TRBJ2-3	TRBV18	NA	CASSPSAGTDTQYF
NA	16	TRBJ1-2	TRBV2	NA	CASIAEPGAVFSGYTF
TRBD1	14	TRBJ1-6	TRBV2	once	CASRPGQGGSPLHF
NA	16	TRBJ2-7	TRBV28	NA	CASSLVVGSGAYEQYF
NA	14	TRBJ2-1	TRBV2	NA	CASSVGAPPNEQFF
TRBD1	15	TRBJ2-3	TRBV6-2/TRBV6-3	NA	CASSYQDRGTDTQYF
NA	13	TRBJ1-6	TRBV30	NA	CAWRQGHNSPLHF
TRBD1	14	TRBJ2-7	TRBV5-1	NA	CASSFSGQTYEQYF
NA	15	TRBJ1-6	TRBV5-1	NA	CASSFYSGRDSPLHF
TRBD1	17	TRBJ1-1	TRBV7-2	few	CASSLGTGGRRNTEAFF
TRBD1	14	TRBJ2-7	TRBV29-1	NA	CSVEKGGQGYEQYF
NA	14	TRBJ2-7	TRBV2	NA	CASMDSPGFYEQYF
NA	14	TRBJ2-7	TRBV7-2	NA	CASSLVFDSREQYF
TRBD1	15	TRBJ2-1	TRBV5-1	NA	CASSSSGTGYNEQFF
NA	16	TRBJ2-7	TRBV7-6	NA	CASSSRTSLSSYEQYF
TRBD1	15	TRBJ2-1	TRBV5-6	NA	CASSRDRGSYNEQFF
NA	12	TRBJ1-2	TRBV6-5	NA	CASSTGVHGYTF
TRBD2	12	TRBJ2-7	TRBV3-1/TRBV3-2	NA	CASSHRGGEQYF
NA	13	TRBJ2-3	TRBV2	NA	CASSAGLTDTQYF
TRBD1	17	TRBJ1-5	TRBV4-1	NA	CASSQEGGQGRVQPQHF
TRBD1	11	TRBJ1-2	TRBV10-3	NA	CAIGQGNGYTF
NA	11	TRBJ1-1	TRBV20-1	NA	CSAGRDTEAFF
TRBD1	16	TRBJ1-6	TRBV7-8	NA	CASRGTGSSYNSPLHF
NA	16	TRBJ2-1	TRBV2	few	CASSGAGGPIYNEQFF